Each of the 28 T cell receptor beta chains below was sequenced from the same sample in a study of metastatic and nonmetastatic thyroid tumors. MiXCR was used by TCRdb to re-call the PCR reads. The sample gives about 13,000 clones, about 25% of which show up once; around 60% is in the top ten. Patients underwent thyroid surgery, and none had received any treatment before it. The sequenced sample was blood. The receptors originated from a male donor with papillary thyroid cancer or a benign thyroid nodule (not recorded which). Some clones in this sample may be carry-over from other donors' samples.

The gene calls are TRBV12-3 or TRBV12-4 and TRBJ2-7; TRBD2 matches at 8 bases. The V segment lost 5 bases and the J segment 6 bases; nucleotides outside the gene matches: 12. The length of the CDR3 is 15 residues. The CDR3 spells CASSPQVGREFEQYF. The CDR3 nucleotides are TGTGCCAGCAGTCCCCAAGTCGGGAGGGAGTTCGAGCAGTACTTC.

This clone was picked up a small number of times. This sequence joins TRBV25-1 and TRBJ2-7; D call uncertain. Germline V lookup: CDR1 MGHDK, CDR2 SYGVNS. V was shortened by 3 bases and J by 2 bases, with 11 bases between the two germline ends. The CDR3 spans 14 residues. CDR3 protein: CASSESAAAYEQYF. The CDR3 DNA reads TGTGCCAGCAGTGAGTCGGCGGCAGCCTACGAGCAGTACTTC.

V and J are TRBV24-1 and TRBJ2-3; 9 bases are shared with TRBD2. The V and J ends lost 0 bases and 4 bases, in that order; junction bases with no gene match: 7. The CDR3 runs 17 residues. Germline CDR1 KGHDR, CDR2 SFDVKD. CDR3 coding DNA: TGTGCCACCAGTGATTTGGCGGGGGGGCCTGGCGCAGATACGCAGTATTTT. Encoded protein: CATSDLAGGPGADTQYF.

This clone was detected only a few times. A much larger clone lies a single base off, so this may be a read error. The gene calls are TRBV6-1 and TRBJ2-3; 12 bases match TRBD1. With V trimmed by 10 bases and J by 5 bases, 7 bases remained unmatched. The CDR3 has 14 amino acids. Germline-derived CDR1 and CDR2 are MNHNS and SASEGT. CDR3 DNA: TGTGCCAACAGGGACAGGGGGCCGGGAGATACGCAGTATTTT. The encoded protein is CANRDRGPGDTQYF.

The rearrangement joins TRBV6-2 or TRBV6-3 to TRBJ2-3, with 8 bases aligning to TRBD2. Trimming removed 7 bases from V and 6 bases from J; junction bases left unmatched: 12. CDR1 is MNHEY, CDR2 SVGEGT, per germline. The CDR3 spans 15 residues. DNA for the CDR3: TGTGCCAGCACCGTACTAGCGGCCAGGTGGGATACGCAGTATTTT. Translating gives CASTVLAARWDTQYF.

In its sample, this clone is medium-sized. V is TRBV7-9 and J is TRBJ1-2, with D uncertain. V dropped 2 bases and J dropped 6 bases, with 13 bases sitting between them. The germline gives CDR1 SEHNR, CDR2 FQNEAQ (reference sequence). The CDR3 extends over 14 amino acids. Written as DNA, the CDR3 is TGTGCCAGCAGCTTAACCGTCGCCGAGGATGGCTACACCTTC. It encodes CASSLTVAEDGYTF.

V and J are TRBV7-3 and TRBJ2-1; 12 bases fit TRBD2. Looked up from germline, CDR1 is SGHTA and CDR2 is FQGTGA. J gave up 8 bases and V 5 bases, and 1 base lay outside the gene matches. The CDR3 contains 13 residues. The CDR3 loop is CASSLAGGDEQFF. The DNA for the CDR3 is TGTGCCAGCAGCCTAGCGGGAGGGGATGAGCAGTTCTTC.

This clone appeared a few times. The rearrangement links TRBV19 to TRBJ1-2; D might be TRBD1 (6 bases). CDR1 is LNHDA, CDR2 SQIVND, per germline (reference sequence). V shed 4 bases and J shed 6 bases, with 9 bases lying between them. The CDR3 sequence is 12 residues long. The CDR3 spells CASSTRTDGYTF. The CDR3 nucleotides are TGTGCCAGTAGTACTCGGACAGATGGCTACACCTTC.

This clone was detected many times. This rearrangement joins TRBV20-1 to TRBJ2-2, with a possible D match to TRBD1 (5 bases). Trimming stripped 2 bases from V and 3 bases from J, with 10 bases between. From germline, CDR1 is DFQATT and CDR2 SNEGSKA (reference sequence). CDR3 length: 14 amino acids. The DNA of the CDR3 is TGCAGTGCTAGACAGGGCCTTTACACCGGGGAGCTGTTTTTT. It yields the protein CSARQGLYTGELFF.

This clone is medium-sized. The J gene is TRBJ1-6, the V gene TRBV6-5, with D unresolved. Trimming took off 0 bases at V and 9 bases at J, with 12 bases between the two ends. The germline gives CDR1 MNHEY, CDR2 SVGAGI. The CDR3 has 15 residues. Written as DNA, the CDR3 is TGTGCCAGCAGTTACTCTGCGGCCTTGGGTTCACCCCTCCACTTT. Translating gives CASSYSAALGSPLHF.

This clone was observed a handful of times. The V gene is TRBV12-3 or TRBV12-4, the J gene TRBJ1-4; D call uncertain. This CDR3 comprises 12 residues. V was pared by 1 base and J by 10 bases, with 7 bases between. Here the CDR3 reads CASSLGEGKLFF. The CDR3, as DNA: TGTGCCAGCAGTTTAGGAGAGGGAAAACTGTTTTTT.

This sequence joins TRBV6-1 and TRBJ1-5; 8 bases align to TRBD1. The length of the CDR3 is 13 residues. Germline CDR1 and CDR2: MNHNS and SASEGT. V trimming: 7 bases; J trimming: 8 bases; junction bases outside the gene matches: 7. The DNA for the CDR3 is TGTGCCAGCACTGACAGGGGAAATAAGCCCCAGCATTTT. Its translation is CASTDRGNKPQHF.

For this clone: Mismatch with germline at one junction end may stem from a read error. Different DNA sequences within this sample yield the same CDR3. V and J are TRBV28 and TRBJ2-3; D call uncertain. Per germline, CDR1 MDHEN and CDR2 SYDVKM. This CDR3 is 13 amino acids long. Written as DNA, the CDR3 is TGTGCCAGCAGGCCCCAGAGCACAGATACTCAGTATTTT. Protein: CASRPQSTDTQYF.

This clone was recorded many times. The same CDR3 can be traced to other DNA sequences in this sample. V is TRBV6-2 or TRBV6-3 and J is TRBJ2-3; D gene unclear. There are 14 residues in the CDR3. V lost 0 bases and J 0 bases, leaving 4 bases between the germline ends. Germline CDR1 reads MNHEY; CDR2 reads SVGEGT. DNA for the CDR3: TGTGCCAGCAGTTACTCGACTAGCACAGATACGCAGTATTTT. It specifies CASSYSTSTDTQYF.

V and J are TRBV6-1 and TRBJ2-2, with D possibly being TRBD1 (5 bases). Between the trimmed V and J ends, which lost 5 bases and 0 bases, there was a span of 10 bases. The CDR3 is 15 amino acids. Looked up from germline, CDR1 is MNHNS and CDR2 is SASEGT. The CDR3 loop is CASSSGYANTGELFF. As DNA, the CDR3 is TGTGCCAGCAGTTCAGGGTACGCGAACACCGGGGAGCTGTTTTTT.

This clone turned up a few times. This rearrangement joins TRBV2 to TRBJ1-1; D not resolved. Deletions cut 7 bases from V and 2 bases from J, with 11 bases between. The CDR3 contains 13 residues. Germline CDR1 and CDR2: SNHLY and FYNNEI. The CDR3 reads CASNLRRNTEAFF. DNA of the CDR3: TGTGCCAGCAACCTTCGACGAAACACTGAAGCTTTCTTT.

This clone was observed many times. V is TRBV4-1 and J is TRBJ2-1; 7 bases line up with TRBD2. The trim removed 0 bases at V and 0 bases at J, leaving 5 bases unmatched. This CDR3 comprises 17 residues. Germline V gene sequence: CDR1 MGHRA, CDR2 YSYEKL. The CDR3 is CASSQDPRGSSYNEQFF. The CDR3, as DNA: TGCGCCAGCAGCCAAGATCCTCGCGGGAGCTCCTACAATGAGCAGTTCTTC.

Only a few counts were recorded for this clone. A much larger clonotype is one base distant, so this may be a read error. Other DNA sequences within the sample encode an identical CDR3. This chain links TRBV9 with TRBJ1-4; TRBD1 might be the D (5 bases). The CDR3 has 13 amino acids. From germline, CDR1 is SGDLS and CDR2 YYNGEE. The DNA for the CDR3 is TGTGCCAGCAGCGGAGGGGAGATAGGAAAACTGGTTTTT. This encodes CASSGGEIGKLVF. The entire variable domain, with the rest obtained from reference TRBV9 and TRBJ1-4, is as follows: DSGVTQTPKHLITATGQRVTLRCSPRSGDLSVYWYQQSLDQGLQFLIQYYNGEERAKGNILERFSAQQFPDLHSELNLSSLELGDSALYFCASSGGEIGKLVFGSGTQLSVL.

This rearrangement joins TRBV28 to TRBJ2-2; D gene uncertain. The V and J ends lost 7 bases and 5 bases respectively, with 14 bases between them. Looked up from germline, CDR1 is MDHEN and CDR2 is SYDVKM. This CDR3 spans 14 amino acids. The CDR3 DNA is TGTGCCAGCACCGACGCCTCTCATACCGGGGAGCTGTTTTTT. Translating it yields CASTDASHTGELFF.

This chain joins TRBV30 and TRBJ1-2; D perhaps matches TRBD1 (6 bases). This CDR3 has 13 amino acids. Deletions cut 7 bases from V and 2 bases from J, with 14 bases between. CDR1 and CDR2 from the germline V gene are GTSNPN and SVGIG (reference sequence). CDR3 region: CASSQGGNYGYTF. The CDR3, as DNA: TGTGCCTCTTCCCAAGGGGGAAACTATGGCTACACCTTC.

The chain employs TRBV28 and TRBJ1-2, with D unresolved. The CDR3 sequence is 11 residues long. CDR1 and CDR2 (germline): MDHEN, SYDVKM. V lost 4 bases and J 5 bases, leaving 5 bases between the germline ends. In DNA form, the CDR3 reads TGTGCCAGCAGTTACAGTTATGGCTACACCTTC. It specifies CASSYSYGYTF.

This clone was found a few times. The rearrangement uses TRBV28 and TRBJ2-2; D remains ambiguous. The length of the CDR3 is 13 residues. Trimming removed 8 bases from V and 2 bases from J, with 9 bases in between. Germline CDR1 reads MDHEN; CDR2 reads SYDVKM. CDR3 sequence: CASGKENTGELFF. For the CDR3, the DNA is TGTGCCAGCGGGAAGGAAAACACCGGGGAGCTGTTTTTT.

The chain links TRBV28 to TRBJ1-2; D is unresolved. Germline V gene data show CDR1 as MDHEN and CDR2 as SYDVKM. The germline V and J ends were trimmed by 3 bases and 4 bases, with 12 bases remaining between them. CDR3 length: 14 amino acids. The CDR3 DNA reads TGTGCCAGCAGTTTGGTGGCTGGAGGCTATGGCTACACCTTC. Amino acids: CASSLVAGGYGYTF.

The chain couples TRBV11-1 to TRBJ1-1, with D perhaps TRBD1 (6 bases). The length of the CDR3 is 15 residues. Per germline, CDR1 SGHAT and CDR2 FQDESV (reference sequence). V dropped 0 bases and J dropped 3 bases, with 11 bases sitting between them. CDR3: CASSLAGQWHTEAFF. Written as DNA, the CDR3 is TGTGCCAGCAGCTTAGCAGGACAGTGGCACACTGAAGCTTTCTTT.

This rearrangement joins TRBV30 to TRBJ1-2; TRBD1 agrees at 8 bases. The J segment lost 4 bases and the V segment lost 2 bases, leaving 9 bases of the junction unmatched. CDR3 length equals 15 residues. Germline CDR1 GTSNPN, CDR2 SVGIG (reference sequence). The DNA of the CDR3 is TGTGCCTGGAGTTCCCCAGGGGGCGTAAGCTATGGCTACACCTTC. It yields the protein CAWSSPGGVSYGYTF. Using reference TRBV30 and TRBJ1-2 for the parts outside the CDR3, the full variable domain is SQTIHQWPATLVQPVGSPLSLECTVEGTSNPNLYWYRQAAGRGLQLLFYSVGIGQISSEVPQNLSASRPQDRQFILSSKKLLLSDSGFYLCAWSSPGGVSYGYTFGSGTRLTVV.

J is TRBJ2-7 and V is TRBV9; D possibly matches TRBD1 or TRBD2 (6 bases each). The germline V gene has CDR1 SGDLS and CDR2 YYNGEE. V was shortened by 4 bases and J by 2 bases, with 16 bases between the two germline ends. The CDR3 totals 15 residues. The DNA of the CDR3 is TGTGCCAGCAGCCCGGGGGCGAAGCATACCTACGAGCAGTACTTC. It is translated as CASSPGAKHTYEQYF.

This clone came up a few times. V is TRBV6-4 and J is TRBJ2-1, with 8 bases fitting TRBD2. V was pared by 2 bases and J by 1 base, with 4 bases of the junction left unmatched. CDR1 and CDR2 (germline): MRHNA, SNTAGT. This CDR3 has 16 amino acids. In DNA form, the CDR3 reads TGTGCCAGCAGTGACCAGGCTAGCGGGTCCTACAATGAGCAGTTCTTC. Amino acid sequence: CASSDQASGSYNEQFF.

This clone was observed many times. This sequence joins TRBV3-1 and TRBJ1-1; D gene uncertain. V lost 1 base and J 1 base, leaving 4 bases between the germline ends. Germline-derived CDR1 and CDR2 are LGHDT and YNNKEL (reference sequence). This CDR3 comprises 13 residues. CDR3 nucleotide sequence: TGTGCCAGCAGCCAAGCCGAGAACACTGAAGCTTTCTTT. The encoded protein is CASSQAENTEAFF.